This T cell receptor beta chain was profiled in a study of blood T cells in healthy people across ages. Study-level results: In the absence of known donor CMV status, changes in expanded clonotypes were possibly confounded. Among long-lived donors, naive CD4+ cells were more numerous and diversity higher than in aged donors.

Each of the donors had 9 to 10 milliliters of peripheral blood drawn into EDTA-treated Vacutainer tubes. No fewer than 5.5 micrograms of total RNA were isolated from every sample. Through a sample-barcoded 5' primer and a J-beta primer mix, a second PCR was run for roughly 6 to 11 cycles. A single record per CDR3 protein comes from TCRdb applying MiXCR to the 5' RACE reads. Here the sample spans roughly 1,300,000 distinct CDR3 sequences, almost 60% being singletons. The V and J ends lost 1 base and 4 bases respectively, with 8 bases between them. Germline V gene sequence: CDR1 MGHRA, CDR2 YSYEKL. The CDR3 has 13 residues. As concerns this clonotype: Antigen specificity is unknown.

This TCR came from a man aged 18 to 29 in good health. The genes are TRBV4-1 and TRBJ2-7, with unresolved D. Sequenced: blood. The CDR3 DNA sequence: TGCGCCAGCAGCCAAGGAAGGATGTACGAGCAGTACTTC. Translation: CASSQGRMYEQYF.